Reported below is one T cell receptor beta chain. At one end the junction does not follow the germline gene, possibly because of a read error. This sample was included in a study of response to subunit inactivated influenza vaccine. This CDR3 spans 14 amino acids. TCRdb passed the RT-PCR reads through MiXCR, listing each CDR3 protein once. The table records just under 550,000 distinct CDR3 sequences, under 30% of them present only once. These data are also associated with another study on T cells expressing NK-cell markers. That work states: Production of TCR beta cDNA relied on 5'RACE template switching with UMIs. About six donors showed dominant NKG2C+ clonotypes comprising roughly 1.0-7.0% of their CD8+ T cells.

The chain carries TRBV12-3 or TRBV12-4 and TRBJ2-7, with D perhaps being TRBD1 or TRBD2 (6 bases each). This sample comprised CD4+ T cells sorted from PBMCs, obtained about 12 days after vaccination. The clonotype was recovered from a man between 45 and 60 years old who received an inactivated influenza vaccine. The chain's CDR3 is CARSYRGHSYEQYF. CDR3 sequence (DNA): TGTGCCAGGAGTTATCGGGGGCACTCCTACGAGCAGTACTTC.